These 9 T cell receptor beta chains share one sample of origin, sequenced in a study of blood T cell repertoires in COVID-19. Profiling relied on immunoSEQ multiplex PCR, and the TCRdb table lists in-frame clones only, not all of them. The repertoire includes 150,000 or so clones, 80% to 90% of them detected once, and around 8% sits in the top ten. Sequencing was performed on peripheral blood. Source of these receptors: a woman aged 60 to 75 with COVID-19, enrolled during active disease.

This sequence joins TRBV14 and TRBJ1-1; tentatively, D is TRBD1 (5 bases). The CDR3 has 13 amino acids. Germline assignment: CDR1 SGHDN and CDR2 FVKESK. The V end lost 3 bases, the J end lost 2 bases, and 7 bases lay between the germline ends. The CDR3 sequence: CASSHQGNTEAFF. CDR3 nucleotides: TGTGCCAGCAGCCACCAGGGAAACACTGAAGCTTTCTTT.

This clone was seen once. The rearrangement links TRBV3-1 (or the pseudogene TRBV3-2) to TRBJ1-1; tentatively, D is TRBD1 (5 bases). This CDR3 region has 13 residues. CDR1 is LGHDT, CDR2 YNNKEL, per germline (reference sequence). The V end was cut by 3 bases, the J end by 2 bases, with 7 bases between. CDR3 residues: CASSQGLNTEAFF. The DNA for the CDR3 is TGTGCCAGCAGCCAGGGGCTTAACACTGAAGCTTTCTTT.

The chain employs TRBV11-2 and TRBJ2-3, with D hard to call. CDR3 length equals 13 residues. V dropped 0 bases and J dropped 4 bases, with 5 bases sitting between them. The germline V gene has CDR1 SGHAT and CDR2 FQNNGV. This CDR3 is CASSLDPADTQYF. Written as DNA, the CDR3 is TGTGCCAGCAGCTTAGATCCGGCAGATACGCAGTATTTT.

V and J are TRBV7-2 and TRBJ2-2, with D unclear. Germline CDR1 SGHTA, CDR2 FQGNSA. V shed 1 base and J shed 7 bases, with 13 bases lying between them. The CDR3 length is 15 residues. For the CDR3, the DNA is TGTGCCAGCAGCTTAGTGTCGGAAACGGGCGGGGAGCTGTTTTTT. Translating it yields CASSLVSETGGELFF.

This clone has only one observation. This chain connects TRBV28 to TRBJ1-5; no clear D. Looked up from germline, CDR1 is MDHEN and CDR2 is SYDVKM. V was pared by 7 bases and J by 2 bases, with 15 bases between. The CDR3 is made up of 15 amino acids. CDR3 loop: CASNSGEIGNQPQHF. CDR3 nucleotides: TGTGCCAGCAACAGTGGGGAGATTGGCAATCAGCCCCAGCATTTT.

This clone is a singleton in its sample. This sequence joins TRBV5-1 and TRBJ1-2, with D maybe TRBD1 (6 bases). CDR1 and CDR2 (germline): SGHRS, YFSETQ. This CDR3 region has 14 residues. V was cut by 2 bases and J by 7 bases, with 15 bases left in between. The CDR3 protein is CASSFGQPSGGYTF. CDR3 sequence (DNA): TGCGCCAGCAGCTTTGGACAGCCAAGCGGTGGCTACACCTTC.

V is TRBV7-6 and J is TRBJ1-1; TRBD1 matches at 10 bases. The CDR3 spans 15 residues. Trimming took 5 bases from V and 2 from J; bases not matched to a gene: 5. The germline CDR1 and CDR2 sequences are SGHVS and FNYEAQ. Written as DNA, the CDR3 is TGTGCCAGCAGCAAAAGACAGGGGGCTAACACTGAAGCTTTCTTT. Its translation: CASSKRQGANTEAFF.

V is TRBV7-3 and J is TRBJ1-2; TRBD1 aligns across 9 bases. CDR1 SGHTA and CDR2 FQGTGA come from the germline V gene. The J segment lost 4 bases and the V segment lost 2 bases, leaving 8 bases of the junction unmatched. This CDR3 contains 16 residues. This chain's CDR3 is CASSLSPGQGIYGYTF. CDR3 nucleotide sequence: TGTGCCAGCAGCTTATCCCCCGGACAGGGGATCTATGGCTACACCTTC.

The rearrangement uses TRBV6-2 or TRBV6-3 and TRBJ1-1, with a tentative D call TRBD1 (5 bases). The germline V and J ends were trimmed by 2 bases and 11 bases, with 12 bases remaining between them. CDR3 size: 12 residues. Germline V CDR1 and CDR2: MNHEY, SVGEGT. CDR3 sequence reads: CASSYAAGEAFF. The CDR3 bases are TGTGCCAGCAGTTACGCCGCGGGGGAGGCTTTCTTT.